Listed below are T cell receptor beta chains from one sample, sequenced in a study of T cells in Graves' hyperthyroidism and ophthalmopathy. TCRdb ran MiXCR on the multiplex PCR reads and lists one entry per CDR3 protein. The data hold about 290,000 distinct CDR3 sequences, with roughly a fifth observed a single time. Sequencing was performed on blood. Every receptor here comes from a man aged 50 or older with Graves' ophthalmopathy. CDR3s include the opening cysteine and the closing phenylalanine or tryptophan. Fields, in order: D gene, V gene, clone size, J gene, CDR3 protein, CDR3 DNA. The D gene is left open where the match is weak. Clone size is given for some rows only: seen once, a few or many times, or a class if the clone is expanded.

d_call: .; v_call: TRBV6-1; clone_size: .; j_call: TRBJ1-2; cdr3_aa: CASRLVWDTDNYGYTF; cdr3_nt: TGTGCCAGCAGGCTTGTTTGGGACACCGACAACTATGGCTACACCTTC
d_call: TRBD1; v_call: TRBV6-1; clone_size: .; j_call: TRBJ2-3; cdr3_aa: CASSASTGTVVDTQYF; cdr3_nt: TGTGCCAGCAGTGCATCGACAGGGACGGTGGTAGATACGCAGTATTTT
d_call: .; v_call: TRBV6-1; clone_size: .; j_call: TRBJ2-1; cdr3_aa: CASSYFGGFSYNEQFF; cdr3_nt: TGTGCCAGCAGTTATTTTGGGGGTTTCTCCTACAATGAGCAGTTCTTC
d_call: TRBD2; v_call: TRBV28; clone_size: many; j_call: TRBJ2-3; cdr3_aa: CASSPAGGLTDTQYF; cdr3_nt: TGTGCCAGCAGTCCAGCGGGAGGGCTGACAGATACGCAGTATTTT
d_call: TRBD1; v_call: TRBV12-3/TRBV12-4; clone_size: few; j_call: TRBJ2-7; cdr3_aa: CASKPGQGDEQYF; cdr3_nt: TGTGCCAGCAAACCGGGACAGGGAGACGAGCAGTACTTC
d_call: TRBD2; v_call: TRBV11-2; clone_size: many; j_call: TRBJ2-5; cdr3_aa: CASSPVWGEGETQYF; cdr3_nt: TGTGCCAGCAGCCCTGTTTGGGGGGAGGGAGAGACCCAGTACTTC
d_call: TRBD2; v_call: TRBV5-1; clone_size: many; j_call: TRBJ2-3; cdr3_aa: CASSLYGTSGRRFVDTQYF; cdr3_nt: TGCGCCAGCAGCTTATATGGGACTAGCGGGAGGAGGTTCGTAGATACGCAGTATTTT
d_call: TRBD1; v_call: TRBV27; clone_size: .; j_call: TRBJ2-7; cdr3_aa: CASSFWTGGPYEQYF; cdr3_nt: TGTGCCAGCAGTTTTTGGACAGGGGGTCCCTACGAGCAGTACTTC
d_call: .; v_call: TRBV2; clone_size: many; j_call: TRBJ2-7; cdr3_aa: CASSGMGQTYEQYF; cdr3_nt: TGTGCCAGCAGTGGAATGGGGCAGACCTACGAGCAGTACTTC
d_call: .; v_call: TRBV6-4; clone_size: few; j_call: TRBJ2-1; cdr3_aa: CASSIELLGYEQFF; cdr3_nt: TGTGCCAGCAGTATAGAGCTTTTGGGGTATGAGCAGTTCTTC
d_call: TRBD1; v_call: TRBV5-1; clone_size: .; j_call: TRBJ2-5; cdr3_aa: CASSLDTGQGAIQYF; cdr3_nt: TGCGCCAGCAGCTTGGACACCGGACAGGGGGCGATCCAGTACTTC
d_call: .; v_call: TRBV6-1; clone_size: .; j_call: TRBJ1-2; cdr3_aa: CASTQGGTANYGYTF; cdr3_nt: TGTGCCAGCACCCAGGGAGGAACAGCTAACTATGGCTACACCTTC
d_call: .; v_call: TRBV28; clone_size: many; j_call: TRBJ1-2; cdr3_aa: CASSSRGEGRRGYTF; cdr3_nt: TGTGCCAGCAGTTCTCGTGGAGAGGGACGGCGAGGCTACACCTTC
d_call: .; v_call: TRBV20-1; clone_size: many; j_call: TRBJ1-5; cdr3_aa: CSARGDMGNQPQHF; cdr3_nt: TGCAGTGCTAGAGGGGATATGGGCAATCAGCCCCAGCATTTT
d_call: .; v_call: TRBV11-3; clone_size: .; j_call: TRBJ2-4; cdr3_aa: CASSLSQGNIQYF; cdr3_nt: TGTGCCAGCAGCTTAAGCCAGGGGAACATTCAGTACTTC
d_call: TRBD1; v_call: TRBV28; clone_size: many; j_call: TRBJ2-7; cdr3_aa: CASSLFGTGSAEQYF; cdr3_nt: TGTGCCAGCAGTTTATTCGGGACAGGGTCGGCCGAGCAGTACTTC
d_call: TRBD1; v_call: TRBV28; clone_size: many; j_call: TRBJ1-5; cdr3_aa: CASSLSGTGPYQPQHF; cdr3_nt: TGTGCCAGCAGTTTAAGCGGGACAGGGCCGTATCAGCCCCAGCATTTT